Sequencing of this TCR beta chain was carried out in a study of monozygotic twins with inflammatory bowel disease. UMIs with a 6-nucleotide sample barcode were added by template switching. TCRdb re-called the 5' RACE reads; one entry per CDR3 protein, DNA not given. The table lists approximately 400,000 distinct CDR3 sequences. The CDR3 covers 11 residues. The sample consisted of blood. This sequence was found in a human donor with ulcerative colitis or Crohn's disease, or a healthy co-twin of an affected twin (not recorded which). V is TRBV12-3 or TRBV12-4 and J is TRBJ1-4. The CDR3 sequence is CASSFSEKLFF.